Following are 5 T cell receptor beta chains from one sample sequenced in a study of cytotoxic CD8 clonotypes in ibrutinib-treated CLL. Clones were sequenced by immunoSEQ multiplex PCR, and TCRdb holds only the in-frame ones, with some missing. This sample has 33,000 or so clones, with approximately 45% found just once. The source was PBMCs, collected before ibrutinib treatment. The receptors here all came from a human donor with chronic lymphocytic leukemia.

This clone occurred once. This chain connects TRBV27 to TRBJ2-2; 7 bases fit TRBD1. Germline trimming cut 4 bases from V and 4 bases from J; bases unmatched to any gene: 3. The V gene's germline CDR1 is MNHEY and CDR2 SMNVEV (reference sequence). The CDR3 has 14 amino acids. CDR3 sequence (DNA): TGTGCCAGCAGTTCGGACAGGATCACCGGGGAGCTGTTTTTT. It translates to CASSSDRITGELFF.

The rearrangement links TRBV5-1 to TRBJ1-4; the D is unclear. The CDR3 has 15 amino acids. Per germline, CDR1 SGHRS and CDR2 YFSETQ. V gave up 1 base and J gave up 1 base, with 8 bases separating them. The CDR3, as DNA: TGCGCCAGCAGCTTGCTGGGTAGAACTAATGAAAAACTGTTTTTT. Translated, it gives CASSLLGRTNEKLFF.

The table lists this clone with a few counts. The CDR3 region is CASSRTRDGSGANVLTF. Here the CDR3 DNA reads TGTGCCAGCAGTAGGACTAGAGATGGCTCTGGGGCCAACGTCCTGACTTTC. V is TRBV2 and J is TRBJ2-6; 7 nucleotides match TRBD2. CDR1 is SNHLY and CDR2 is FYNNEI in the germline V gene. The CDR3 has 17 residues. After removal of 5 bases from V and 0 bases from J, the junction contained 7 bases not matched to a gene.

Written as DNA, the CDR3 is TGTGCCAGCAGCTGGAGGGGCACAGGGGATACGCAGTATTTT. It specifies CASSWRGTGDTQYF. The rearrangement uses TRBV11-2 and TRBJ2-3; D could derive from TRBD1 or TRBD2 (6 bases each). V was pared by 4 bases and J by 6 bases, with 14 bases between. This CDR3 has 14 amino acids. Per the germline V gene, CDR1 is SGHAT and CDR2 is FQNNGV.

This clone has more than one count but fewer than ten. The chain recombines TRBV4-1 with TRBJ1-4; TRBD1 matches at 7 bases. J gave up 0 bases and V 0 bases, and 7 bases lay outside the gene matches. CDR1 and CDR2 (germline): MGHRA, YSYEKL. This CDR3 is built from 18 residues. CDR3 residues: CASSQDPSGQATNEKLFF. CDR3 nucleotide sequence: TGCGCCAGCAGCCAAGACCCCTCTGGACAGGCAACTAATGAAAAACTGTTTTTT.